This TCR beta chain was documented in a study of identical twins. There are many counts of this clonotype. V was cut by 5 bases and J by 1 base, with 21 bases left in between. Germline V gene lookup returns CDR1 MDHEN and CDR2 SYDVKM. This CDR3 region has 17 residues. A universal primer binding site was introduced by template switching. The final cDNA contained unique molecular identifiers. A single record per CDR3 protein comes from TCRdb applying MiXCR to the 5' RACE reads. This table has roughly 200,000 distinct CDR3 sequences, around 6.8% appearing once. The data also belong to a second study, concerning yellow fever vaccine responses in identical twins.

This receptor was taken from a woman between 18 and 29 years old in good health. The sequenced material came from memory (CD45RO+) T cells sorted from blood. The chain has TRBV28 and TRBJ2-7; D might be TRBD1 or TRBD2, each matching 5 bases. CDR3 sequence reads: CASSVGPIGAPSYEQYF. The CDR3 DNA is TGTGCCAGCAGTGTAGGACCCATCGGGGCCCCGTCCTACGAGCAGTACTTC. Supplemented by reference TRBV28 and TRBJ2-7, the full variable domain reads DVKVTQSSRYLVKRTGEKVFLECVQDMDHENMFWYRQDPGLGLRLIYFSYDVKMKEKGDIPEGYSVSREKKERFSLILESASTNQTSMYLCASSVGPIGAPSYEQYFGPGTRLTVT.